This paragraph reports one T cell receptor (beta chain). Antigen: not known. The data are from a study of graft-versus-host responses after intestinal transplantation. Overall study: Isolated intestinal, liver-intestinal, or multivisceral transplants were what recipients had. Following induction with anti-thymocyte globulin, all recipients were given tacrolimus and steroids for three to four years.

Notes on the study in general: Early post-transplant HvG declines showed an association with peak circulating GvH clone levels. Marrow from the recipient contained GvH clones, some of which had appeared first in ileum or blood.

Data came from immunoSEQ multiplex PCR; TCRdb stores just in-frame clones and leaves some out. Of some 87,000 clones in the sample, roughly 93% were seen once. The CDR3 runs to 18 residues. The germline gives CDR1 SGHAT, CDR2 FQNNGV. V lost 4 bases, J lost 12 bases, and 15 bases stayed unmatched. This sample comprised unstimulated CD8+ T cells sorted from spleen or lymph node cells, obtained before transplant. The V gene is TRBV11-2, the J gene TRBJ2-1; 16 bases are a match to TRBD2. The TCR sequence derives from a human donor who was the organ donor for an intestinal transplant. The CDR3 DNA reads TGTGCCAGCAGCTGTTCCTTGGGACTAGCGGGAGGGCTCTGCGGGCAGTTCTTC. It is translated as CASSCSLGLAGGLCGQFF.